This passage covers 27 T cell receptor beta chains from one sample sequenced in a study of blood T cell repertoires in COVID-19. Generated by immunoSEQ multiplex PCR, the TCRdb table keeps only in-frame clones and is missing some. The sample lists around 120,000 clones, 60% to 85% occurring once. Sequences were obtained from peripheral blood. All receptors come from a man between 65 and 85 years old with acute or convalescent COVID-19.

This clone was seen once. J is TRBJ2-7 and V is TRBV5-1, with TRBD1 matching over 7 bases. The CDR3 spans 16 residues. Germline V gene data show CDR1 as SGHRS and CDR2 as YFSETQ. V trimming: 1 base; J trimming: 5 bases; junction bases outside the gene matches: 12. CDR3 DNA: TGCGCCAGCAGCTTGTGGTTGAGTAGGCAGGGGGACGAGCAGTACTTC. Translating gives CASSLWLSRQGDEQYF.

The chain combines TRBV7-3 with TRBJ1-5; TRBD1 is a possible D gene (6 bases). There are 14 residues in the CDR3. Germline V gene lookup returns CDR1 SGHTA and CDR2 FQGTGA. The V and J ends lost 1 base and 9 bases respectively, with 13 bases between them. This CDR3 reads CASSLNQGTGPQHF. CDR3 DNA sequence: TGTGCCAGCAGCTTAAATCAGGGGACGGGGCCCCAGCATTTT.

Here the CDR3 reads CASSPRTRRNTEAFF. For the CDR3, the DNA is TGTGCCAGTAGTCCCCGGACAAGAAGGAACACTGAAGCTTTCTTT. The chain employs TRBV19 and TRBJ1-1; a possible D gene is TRBD1 (5 bases). Trimming stripped 5 bases from V and 1 base from J, with 14 bases between. Germline CDR1 and CDR2: LNHDA and SQIVND (reference sequence). CDR3 size: 15 residues.

The chain joins TRBV5-6 to TRBJ2-7; D remains ambiguous. CDR1 and CDR2 from the germline V gene are SGHDT and YYEEEE. This CDR3 region has 15 residues. Trimming removed 3 bases from V and 2 bases from J, with 15 bases in between. The CDR3 coding sequence is TGTGCCAGCAGCTCCCGGGTCCCGCGAACCTACGAGCAGTACTTC. Protein product: CASSSRVPRTYEQYF. Supplemented by reference TRBV5-6 and TRBJ2-7, the full variable domain reads DAGVTQSPTHLIKTRGQQVTLRCSPKSGHDTVSWYQQALGQGPQFIFQYYEEEERQRGNFPDRFSGHQFPNYSSELNVNALLLGDSALYLCASSSRVPRTYEQYFGPGTRLTVT.

The V gene is TRBV27, the J gene TRBJ1-2; 9 positions agree with TRBD1. Germline values: CDR1 MNHEY, CDR2 SMNVEV (reference sequence). The ends lost 6 bases at V and 4 bases at J; junction bases unmatched: 9. This CDR3 has 15 residues. CDR3 sequence: CASSEYRGRGYGYTF. DNA for the CDR3: TGTGCCAGCAGCGAATACAGGGGGCGCGGCTATGGCTACACCTTC.

This clone has just a few counts. V gene TRBV27 combines with J gene TRBJ1-2, with 10 positions matching TRBD1. This CDR3 has 15 residues. Germline values: CDR1 MNHEY, CDR2 SMNVEV (reference sequence). V lost 6 bases to trimming and J lost 7 bases; unmatched junction nucleotides: 11. The CDR3 region has the DNA TGTGCCAGCAGGGTCCCGGGACAGGGGAAAGCTGGCTACACCTTC. Encoded protein: CASRVPGQGKAGYTF.

The chain is built from TRBV11-3 and TRBJ2-5; 7 nucleotides line up with TRBD1. V was pared by 5 bases and J by 5 bases, with 5 bases of the junction left unmatched. This CDR3 has 13 amino acids. Germline V gives CDR1 SGHNT, CDR2 YENEEA. CDR3: CASSATGSETQYF. Here the CDR3 DNA reads TGTGCCAGCAGCGCGACAGGGTCGGAGACCCAGTACTTC.

This rearrangement joins TRBV20-1 to TRBJ2-1; D unclear. CDR3 length: 15 residues. Germline CDR1 and CDR2: DFQATT and SNEGSKA (reference sequence). V was trimmed by 3 bases and J by 0 bases, leaving 12 bases between them. The CDR3 DNA reads as TGCAGTGCTAGTGTCCTTCTAGGCTCCTACAATGAGCAGTTCTTC. Translating it yields CSASVLLGSYNEQFF.

The chain links TRBV2 to TRBJ2-2; D is unresolved. Per the germline V gene, CDR1 is SNHLY and CDR2 is FYNNEI. Trimming took off 7 bases at V and 6 bases at J, with 9 bases between the two ends. The CDR3 runs to 12 residues. Here the CDR3 DNA reads TGTGCCAGCACGGTAGTGTCCGGGGAGCTGTTTTTT. Its translation is CASTVVSGELFF.

V is TRBV7-2 and J is TRBJ1-3; D remains ambiguous. Trimming removed 4 bases from V and 0 bases from J, with 10 bases in between. The CDR3 length is 15 residues. Germline loops: CDR1 SGHTA, CDR2 FQGNSA. The CDR3 region is CASSSGVISGNTIYF. The CDR3 DNA is TGTGCCAGCAGCTCCGGGGTGATCTCTGGAAACACCATATATTTT.

CDR3 nucleotides: TGTGCCAGCAGCTTGCGGCCGGAGACTTATAATTCACCCCTCCACTTT. Amino acids: CASSLRPETYNSPLHF. The rearrangement uses TRBV5-6 and TRBJ1-6, with D unclear. Deletions cut 1 base from V and 4 bases from J, with 12 bases between. The CDR3 extends over 16 amino acids. Germline loops: CDR1 SGHDT, CDR2 YYEEEE.

This clone was counted once. The gene calls are TRBV18 and TRBJ1-6; 7 bases are a match to TRBD1. V lost 1 base, J lost 9 bases, and 3 bases stayed unmatched. CDR1 is KGHSH, CDR2 LQKENI, per germline. The CDR3 consists of 14 residues. In nucleotides, the CDR3 is TGTGCCAGCTCACCACTACAGGGGAGTTCACCCCTCCACTTT. This translates into CASSPLQGSSPLHF.

V usage is TRBV7-7 and J usage is TRBJ2-3, with 8 bases matching TRBD2. The CDR3 is 15 amino acids. CDR1 and CDR2 (germline): SSHAT, FNYEAQ (reference sequence). The ends lost 1 base at V and 1 base at J; junction bases unmatched: 1. CDR3 DNA sequence: TGTGCCAGCAGCTTAGGTAGCGGGGGCACAGATACGCAGTATTTT. It yields the protein CASSLGSGGTDTQYF.

The chain joins TRBV6-5 to TRBJ1-2; 8 bases agree with TRBD1. The V segment lost 5 bases and the J segment 3 bases; nucleotides outside the gene matches: 8. Germline V CDR1 and CDR2: MNHEY, SVGAGI. The CDR3 is made up of 15 amino acids. Here the CDR3 DNA reads TGTGCCAGCAGTAGATCTCCGGGACAGGACTATGGCTACACCTTC. It is translated as CASSRSPGQDYGYTF.

This chain joins TRBV27 and TRBJ1-1; TRBD1 agrees at 8 bases. Germline CDR1 is MNHEY and CDR2 is SMNVEV (reference sequence). The CDR3 sequence is 14 residues long. V was clipped by 6 bases and J by 11 bases; unmatched bases: 14. The CDR3, as DNA: TGTGCCAGCAGCTACGGACAGGGAGCGGGTAGGGCTTTCTTT. It yields the protein CASSYGQGAGRAFF.

V is TRBV5-1 and J is TRBJ2-1, with a tentative D call TRBD2 (5 bases). V was trimmed by 3 bases and J by 2 bases, leaving 12 bases between them. CDR1 is SGHRS and CDR2 is YFSETQ in the germline V gene. The CDR3 totals 15 residues. This CDR3 is CASSSLAVTYNEQFF. For the CDR3, the DNA is TGCGCCAGCAGCTCGCTAGCTGTGACCTACAATGAGCAGTTCTTC.

The J gene is TRBJ1-2, the V gene TRBV11-3, with 8 bases matching TRBD1. Germline trimming cut 6 bases from V and 6 bases from J; bases unmatched to any gene: 6. The CDR3 is made up of 13 amino acids. CDR1 is SGHNT, CDR2 YENEEA, per germline. The CDR3 loop is CASSSGGLNGYTF. DNA of the CDR3: TGTGCCAGCAGTTCAGGGGGCCTGAATGGCTACACCTTC.

This chain connects TRBV7-9 to TRBJ1-2, with 8 bases lining up with TRBD1. V shed 5 bases and J 5 bases; nucleotides not matched to a gene: 10. CDR3 size: 15 residues. CDR1 is SEHNR and CDR2 is FQNEAQ in the germline V gene (reference sequence). The CDR3 DNA reads as TGTGCCAGCAGCAAGACAGGGGCGGTTTTGTATGGCTACACCTTC. Amino acids: CASSKTGAVLYGYTF.

In this sample, this clone turned up a few times. The rearrangement links TRBV28 to TRBJ1-4; no firm D call. The CDR3 consists of 13 residues. Trimming stripped 8 bases from V and 8 bases from J, with 15 bases between. Germline-derived CDR1 and CDR2 are MDHEN and SYDVKM. For the CDR3, the DNA is TGTGCCAGCTTGGACCGGGGAAGGGAAAAACTGTTTTTT. Translation: CASLDRGREKLFF.

This clone appeared a few times. The V gene is TRBV4-2, the J gene TRBJ1-2, with D unresolved. Looked up from germline, CDR1 is LGHNA and CDR2 is YNFKEQ. V gave up 0 bases and J gave up 4 bases, with 15 bases separating them. The length of the CDR3 is 16 residues. The CDR3 sequence is CASSQDAGNPLYGYTF. The CDR3 coding sequence is TGTGCCAGCAGCCAAGATGCAGGTAACCCCCTCTATGGCTACACCTTC.

The CDR3 loop is CASRRDRGLEAFF. Here the CDR3 DNA reads TGTGCCAGCAGGCGGGACAGGGGATTGGAAGCTTTCTTT. The chain links TRBV2 to TRBJ1-1, with 10 bases lining up with TRBD1. Germline V gene sequence: CDR1 SNHLY, CDR2 FYNNEI. V trimming: 6 bases; J trimming: 8 bases; junction bases outside the gene matches: 6. The CDR3 length is 13 residues.

This clone was recorded a few times. V usage is TRBV19 and J usage is TRBJ1-3; 7 bases line up with TRBD1. V dropped 5 bases and J dropped 3; count of bases not matched to a gene: 10. The CDR3 has 16 amino acids. CDR1 LNHDA and CDR2 SQIVND come from the germline V gene (reference sequence). The chain's CDR3 is CASSVRDRAHGNTIYF. The CDR3, as DNA: TGTGCCAGTAGTGTACGGGACAGAGCCCATGGAAACACCATATATTTT.

The sample holds a few counts of this clone. The J gene is TRBJ2-3, the V gene TRBV29-1; no clear D gene. The germline V gene has CDR1 SQVTM and CDR2 ANQGSEA. CDR3 length equals 16 residues. Trimming removed 1 base at V and 0 bases at J, with 14 bases between. The CDR3 region is CSVEAPAPTSTDTQYF. In DNA form, the CDR3 reads TGCAGCGTTGAAGCCCCAGCGCCTACTAGCACAGATACGCAGTATTTT.

The chain is built from TRBV5-6 and TRBJ2-7, with 10 bases fitting TRBD1. The CDR3 loop spans 18 amino acids. Germline V gene data show CDR1 as SGHDT and CDR2 as YYEEEE. The V segment lost 4 bases and the J segment 4 bases; nucleotides outside the gene matches: 17. The CDR3 here is CASSPDPKHPGQGYEQYF. CDR3 bases: TGTGCCAGCAGCCCGGACCCCAAACATCCGGGACAGGGGTACGAGCAGTACTTC.

This clone appeared many times. The chain is built from TRBV11-3 and TRBJ1-1; 9 nucleotides agree with TRBD1. The ends lost 6 bases at V and 2 bases at J; junction bases unmatched: 4. Germline CDR1 is SGHNT and CDR2 is YENEEA. The CDR3 covers 14 residues. The CDR3 loop reads CASSQQGANTEAFF. As DNA, the CDR3 is TGTGCCAGCAGTCAACAGGGGGCAAACACTGAAGCTTTCTTT.

CDR3 amino acids: CAWSVSRLAFF. DNA for the CDR3: TGTGCCTGGAGTGTAAGCCGTTTGGCTTTCTTT. The chain carries TRBV30 and TRBJ1-1; D gene unclear. This CDR3 has 11 amino acids. V lost 0 bases and J lost 11, with 10 bases in between. Germline loops: CDR1 GTSNPN, CDR2 SVGIG (reference sequence).

This clone appeared a few times. The chain is built from TRBV18 and TRBJ1-1; D is perhaps TRBD1 (6 bases). Trimming removed 6 bases from V and 3 bases from J, with 14 bases in between. Germline V gives CDR1 KGHSH, CDR2 LQKENI. The CDR3 loop spans 14 amino acids. The CDR3, as DNA: TGTGCCAGCTCCGAGCTCGAGGGGGACACTGAAGCTTTCTTT. As protein: CASSELEGDTEAFF.